The source of this T cell receptor beta chain is a study of beta chain features in type 1 diabetes. Study results and caveats: Compared to healthy donors, patients appeared to have naive, central memory and Treg TCRB repertoires that were more alike.

This clone occurred a few times. Its antigen is undetermined. Sequenced material consisted of expressed TCRB transcripts (all of the isolated RNA was reverse transcribed). The average read count of naive, central memory and regulatory T cell samples was a few million. The method was immunoSEQ multiplex PCR; TCRdb's version includes in-frame clones alone and lacks a portion of them. This table holds roughly 500,000 clones, 11% found once. The V gene lost 1 base and the J gene lost 4 bases, with 10 bases spanning the gap. Germline values: CDR1 MGHRA, CDR2 YSYEKL. This CDR3 contains 14 residues. Every donor provided one heparinised blood draw, which averaged about 110 mL.

The receptor's source is a woman younger than 30 in good health. The chain combines TRBV4-1 with TRBJ1-1, with D possibly TRBD1 on 5 matching bases. Sequencing used naive CD4+ T cells from blood. The CDR3 spells CASSQVGRATEAFF. In DNA form, the CDR3 reads TGCGCCAGCAGCCAAGTAGGCAGGGCCACTGAAGCTTTCTTT.